The subject of this entry is one TCR beta chain. Its antigen remains unidentified. This sample was taken from a study of T cell responses to AZD1222 COVID-19 vaccine. Study-wide results and caveats: Per reports, nearly half of all spike-specific TCRs target regions that are unmutated in variants.

The assay was immunoSEQ multiplex PCR, and TCRdb's table has in-frame clones only and misses some. Found here are over 100,000 clones, roughly 87% of them singletons; the top ten hold approximately 2.5%. Second-dose schedules of about 4 or about 12 weeks were combined. The TCR originated in an adult who received the AZD1222 COVID-19 vaccine. Here the sequenced sample was peripheral blood, taken 28 days after the second AZD1222 dose.

DNA for the CDR3: TGTGCCAGCAGTTATTGGCAGGGGGAGGATCAGCCCCAGCATTTT. This codes for CASSYWQGEDQPQHF. The chain joins TRBV6-2 or TRBV6-3 to TRBJ1-5, with 7 bases identical to TRBD1. Germline V gene data show CDR1 as MNHEY and CDR2 as SVGEGT. Trimming cost V 3 bases and J 5 bases; bases outside gene matches: 7. CDR3 length equals 15 residues.